The entry that follows covers one T cell receptor beta chain sequence. Its antigen is still unknown. No quality values exist for individual bases; no much larger clone is one base distant. V gives up 0 bases and J gives up 5 bases, and the segment between their germline ends measures 16 bases. Including the terminal cysteine and phenylalanine, the CDR3 comprises 16 residues. The sequence is cut down to CDR3 DNA, 48 bases in frame from base 1. For CDR1 and CDR2, the germline V gene lists MGHRA and YSYEKL. This entry is derived from a study of cytomegalovirus exposure and HLA in healthy donors (dated by TCRdb to 2016 to 2017). For the study in its entirety: An earlier analysis of roughly 500 of the donors reported about 280 Gb of sequence data and 117 million unique TCR beta sequences obtained from about 179 million T cells. Among several hundred genotyped donors of the cohort, an average of around 220,000 unique TCR beta nucleotide sequences was sequenced per donor, of which 15% to 20% were non-productive. An earlier analysis of nearly 600 of the donors applied high-throughput TCR beta sequencing to assess whether each TCR beta V gene segment acted as functional or pseudogenic. A handful of DR-DQ haplotypes were treated as single units for association and clustering because of strong linkage in the cohort. In the later analysis, no new phenotypic data were used to find candidate immune exposures; instead, reliance was placed on TCR beta sequences and their occurrence across donors. Alongside the repertoire data, information on donor age, sex, ethnicity and CMV serostatus was compiled. Using immunosequencing, the study profiled T cell repertoires from fewer than 850 subjects and related those repertoires to cytomegalovirus serostatus. High-throughput TCR immunosequencing, statistical association of individual TCRs with disease status, and machine learning were combined to predict cytomegalovirus infection status. Every discovery cohort repertoire had been produced on one sequencing platform. The genetic ancestry cluster associated with self-reported Caucasian donors included around four fifths of the roughly 380 genotyped donors. Typing coverage varied by locus: roughly 629-630 donors for A, B, C, DRB1 and DQB1; 500 to 550 for DQA1; over 600 for DPA1; about 450 for DPB1. In a later genetic analysis, genome-wide SNP genotypes for about 65% of the roughly 700 donors were used, and that subset was treated as a discovery cohort. The study was designed to test whether signatures of past pathogen exposure could be identified by cataloging public T cell receptors. Approximately 330 gigabases of sequencing data and around 80 million unique TCR sequences made up an early release that covered 500 to 700 HLA-typed donors. Besides the first cohort of some 670 subjects, a separate validation cohort made up of 120 different subjects was used. Both class I and class II loci were covered by HLA typing, at four-digit resolution. A later analysis re-analyzed previously published TCR beta repertoires from approximately 700 donors and added high-resolution HLA genotyping to study TCR occurrence patterns. The study at large found these results: Only TCR beta chains were sequenced in this cohort, and the absence of alpha or paired-chain data limited detectable features. Strong co-occurrence of HLA alleles, especially DR and DQ, made assigning TCR associations to individual alleles difficult. In the study, some 160 TCR beta chains were listed as associated with cytomegalovirus. Some IMGT-functional V segments, including TRBV6-2 and TRBV6-3, could not be told apart with the 87-base-pair reads, so those segments were excluded. In a later analysis, TCR association rates were found to vary across HLA loci, with the most associated TCRs seen for DRB1 alleles and the fewest for HLA-C alleles. The authors suggested that the approach could potentially be generalized to other disease states and immunological phenotypes. The presence/absence analyses assumed that sequencing depth was roughly uniform across donors, and that assumption may not be true. According to a later analysis, parvovirus B19, influenza, CMV and Epstein-Barr virus appeared linked to several top co-occurrence clusters. In vitro tests confirmed that a few of the cytomegalovirus-associated TCR beta chains recognize cytomegalovirus antigens. Correlated functional status among segregating V segments might reflect linkage disequilibrium, but an unknown experimental factor could not be ruled out. In a later genetic analysis, a missense DCLRE1C variant was associated with V-gene and J-gene trimming of TCR beta chains, and the association was replicated in an independent cohort. In a later analysis, HLA-associated TCR beta chains showed more clonal expansion and lower generation probabilities than non-associated chains that were equally common. For the cohort, immune exposure information was limited to CMV serostatus. The classifier was reported to diagnose cytomegalovirus status with high specificity and sensitivity in both the original cohort and the validation cohort. While some public TCRs were present in many individuals, most TCR sequences turned up only very rarely across donors. Broadly in line with IMGT annotations, most TCR beta V segments showed up in productive rearrangements about 87% or about 30% of the time in an earlier analysis of under 700 of the donors. A further reported finding was that TCR beta sequences accurately predicted the HLA-A and HLA-B alleles for most subjects in the first cohort. Specific HLA alleles were associated with more than 15,000 TCR beta sequences at a false discovery rate of 0.05 in a later analysis. A later genetic analysis reported fewer N-insertions in productive TCRs among donors in an Asian-associated ancestry cluster than the roughly 620-donor mean. HLA typing was unavailable for some donors at each locus, so association tests used only the typed subset. The earlier analysis of 587 of the donors excluded roughly 16 rarely observed V segments, including chromosome 9 orphons, because counts were too low. A group of highly shared sequence variants was considered likely to be a technical artifact of the sequencing pipeline. A later analysis found that most CMV-associated TCR beta chains appeared HLA-restricted, with HLA associations seemingly driven largely by CMV exposure.

The library was built by means of the immunoSEQ multiplex PCR assay. A mixture of 60 forward primers for TCR Vbeta segments and 13 reverse primers for TCR Jbeta segments was used in the multiplex PCR. A multiplex PCR assay on genomic DNA amplified the CDR3 region of rearranged TCR beta genes. On the Illumina HiSeq System, the amplified TCR beta libraries were sequenced as 87-base-pair reads. Regarding the original processing steps: A later analysis tallied around 82 million unique TCR beta chains across the 666 repertoires, and approximately 12 million of those chains were shared by two or more donors. Raw reads were error-corrected and collapsed into unique sequences by a nearest-neighbor algorithm in which closely related sequences were merged to remove PCR and sequencing errors. To assign V, D and J gene segments, CDR3 sequences were aligned to IMGT reference sequences. For a sequence to be retained, at least a six-nucleotide match to both a V gene segment and a J gene segment was required. Rearrangements were called productive when the CDR3 lacked stop codons and stayed in frame with V and J; all others were non-productive. CDR3 was defined by IMGT convention, running from the second conserved V-encoded cysteine to the conserved J-encoded phenylalanine. The earlier analysis of about 570 of the donors excluded any sequence lacking an unambiguous match to a single V gene segment. In an earlier analysis of some 590 of the donors, V segments were called functional above 56.7% productive rearrangements and were called segregating when the between-donor standard deviation exceeded 5%. A statistical classification framework was developed to diagnose cytomegalovirus status using the catalog of TCR beta chain sequences. V and J gene assignment, in a later analysis, came from comparing TCR nucleotide sequences with IMGT/GENE-DB human TR gene sequences. The TCRdist pipeline was used in a later analysis to assign CDR3 sequences and most-parsimonious VDJ recombination scenarios. A later analysis defined each TCR beta chain by its CDR3 amino acid sequence plus V-gene family, and excluded reads lacking a unique V-gene family. To address suspected cross-contamination and a sequencing artifact, a later analysis removed roughly 580 highly shared, low-generation-probability nucleotide sequences. In a later analysis, a clonal expansion index for each public chain was calculated from normalized within-repertoire ranks of inferred template counts. A later analysis computed generation probabilities with a VDJ recombination model fitted to out-of-frame rearrangements, and checked the results against IGoR. A later analysis scored TCR-TCR, TCR-HLA and TCR-CMV co-occurrence with hypergeometric tests, applying a repertoire-size bias correction to TCR pairs. A later analysis estimated false discovery rates by permuting HLA or CMV assignments 20 times. In a later analysis, co-occurring TCRs were grouped using DBSCAN, and TCRdist sequence similarity was added for clustering within HLA-allele-positive subsets. Repertoires with fewer than 30,000 or more than 120,000 public chains were left out of co-occurrence clustering, as were about 5 repertoires with anomalous nucleotide sharing. TCRdb re-hosts the immuneACCESS table, in-frame sequences only. Its copies lack some clones; in the studies checked, an unresolved V gene accounts for under half of them, and the cause for the rest is not known. D and trimming come from the DNA, and the V and J calls and clone size come from that table. The sample table shows approximately 190,000 clones, and around 86% are seen once. The ten largest clones add up to 6.3% of the sample.

The cohort consisted of 666 healthy bone marrow donors. At the time of sampling, every cohort member was nominally healthy, though immune exposures that went unrecorded were likely present. The donor tested CMV seropositive, placing the donor among the 310 or so seropositive members of the cohort. A peripheral blood sample was collected from each donor, and TCR beta sequencing was performed on peripheral blood mononuclear cells. The Qiagen DNeasy Blood Extraction Kit was used to extract genomic DNA from the blood cell samples. The TCR comes from a man aged 35 to 55 in good health and CMV-seropositive. The sequencing sample was made of PBMCs. Recombination connected TRBV4-1 to TRBJ2-5, with a tentative D gene TRBD2 over 7 matching bases. The nucleotide sequence is TGCGCCAGCAGCCAAGAGGGGGCGGGAGTCCGGGAGACCCAGTACTTC. Translated, this is CASSQEGAGVRETQYF.